Presented here are 15 T cell receptor beta chains from one specimen sequenced in a study of T cell changes during pregnancy in multiple sclerosis. The method was immunoSEQ multiplex PCR; TCRdb's version includes in-frame clones alone and lacks a portion of them. Here the sample spans 55,000 to 65,000 clones, nearly 95% being singletons. The sample in question was peripheral blood, obtained in the first trimester of pregnancy. These receptors were obtained from a female donor with multiple sclerosis, enrolled in a pregnancy study.

The chain is built from TRBV6-5 and TRBJ2-7; D is uncertain. Germline V gene lookup returns CDR1 MNHEY and CDR2 SVGAGI. V was clipped by 10 bases and J by 6 bases, with 13 bases between them. The CDR3 loop spans 11 amino acids. The CDR3 region is CATLELGEQYF. In nucleotides, the CDR3 is TGTGCCACTCTGGAGCTCGGCGAGCAGTACTTC.

The chain has TRBV2 and TRBJ1-2; D not certain. CDR3 size: 12 residues. V was clipped by 1 base and J by 6 bases, with 6 bases between them. Germline lookup yields CDR1 SNHLY and CDR2 FYNNEI. The CDR3 nucleotides are TGTGCCAGCAGTGAAGAGGGAGATGGCTACACCTTC. Its translation is CASSEEGDGYTF.

V usage is TRBV20-1 and J usage is TRBJ1-2, with D possibly TRBD1 on 5 matching bases. The CDR3 covers 11 residues. CDR1 and CDR2 (germline): DFQATT, SNEGSKA (reference sequence). V was trimmed by 3 bases and J by 11 bases, leaving 13 bases between them. CDR3 nucleotide sequence: TGCAGTGCTAGGCCGAAACAGGAATACACCTTC. Translated, it gives CSARPKQEYTF.

The chain uses TRBV4-2 and TRBJ1-2; 7 positions match TRBD1. The CDR3 length is 14 residues. Germline values: CDR1 LGHNA, CDR2 YNFKEQ. With 4 bases clipped from V and 6 bases from J, the junction kept 8 bases outside the gene matches. The CDR3 region has the DNA TGTGCCAGCAGCCGACCGGGACAGCCTCATGGCTACACCTTC. Protein: CASSRPGQPHGYTF.

This clone was recorded only once. The chain has TRBV7-9 and TRBJ1-2, with D possibly being TRBD1 (6 bases). The germline CDR1 and CDR2 sequences are SEHNR and FQNEAQ (reference sequence). The CDR3 spans 12 residues. Between the trimmed V and J ends, which lost 5 bases and 8 bases, there was a span of 12 bases. The CDR3 nucleotides are TGTGCCAGCAGCACACCAGGGGTCGGCTACACCTTC. Translating gives CASSTPGVGYTF. Drawing the rest from reference TRBV7-9 and TRBJ1-2, the complete variable domain is DTGVSQNPRHKITKRGQNVTFRCDPISEHNRLYWYRQTLGQGPEFLTYFQNEAQLEKSRLLSDRFSAERPKGSFSTLEIQRTEQGDSAMYLCASSTPGVGYTFGSGTRLTVV.

The chain links TRBV7-9 to TRBJ1-4; 8 nucleotides align to TRBD1. The CDR3 has 15 residues. Germline V gene data show CDR1 as SEHNR and CDR2 as FQNEAQ (reference sequence). J lost 6 bases, V lost 4 bases, and 7 bases had no gene match. For the CDR3, the DNA is TGTGCCAGCAGCTCGGCAGGGGGCGGGCATGAAAAACTGTTTTTT. Encoded protein: CASSSAGGGHEKLFF.

The rearrangement uses TRBV27 and TRBJ1-4; tentative D call: TRBD1 (5 bases). V was cut by 3 bases and J by 8 bases, with 22 bases left in between. The CDR3 sequence is 17 residues long. The germline V gene encodes CDR1 MNHEY and CDR2 SMNVEV (reference sequence). CDR3 in amino acids: CASSFLGLRGAGEKLFF. The CDR3 DNA follows: TGTGCCAGCAGTTTCCTGGGACTGCGGGGTGCCGGCGAAAAACTGTTTTTT. The entire variable domain, with the rest obtained from reference TRBV27 and TRBJ1-4, is as follows: EAQVTQNPRYLITVTGKKLTVTCSQNMNHEYMSWYRQDPGLGLRQIYYSMNVEVTDKGDVPEGYKVSRKEKRNFPLILESPSPNQTSLYFCASSFLGLRGAGEKLFFGSGTQLSVL.

The CDR3 DNA follows: TGTGCCAGCAGTGAACAGGGGGACACCGGGGAGCTGTTTTTT. Translating it yields CASSEQGDTGELFF. The J gene is TRBJ2-2, the V gene TRBV6-4, with 8 bases aligning to TRBD1. The V segment lost 3 bases and the J segment 3 bases; nucleotides outside the gene matches: 0. Germline V gene lookup returns CDR1 MRHNA and CDR2 SNTAGT. This CDR3 comprises 14 residues.

The gene calls are TRBV5-6 and TRBJ1-2, with a possible D match to TRBD1 (5 bases). The CDR3 sequence is 14 residues long. Germline values: CDR1 SGHDT, CDR2 YYEEEE. V lost 4 bases, J lost 7 bases, and 17 bases lay in between. In DNA form, the CDR3 reads TGTGCCAGCAGCCCCCCCGGGGGATGGGGTGGCTACACCTTC. Translation: CASSPPGGWGGYTF.

The J gene is TRBJ2-1, the V gene TRBV25-1, with 8 bases identical to TRBD1. The trim removed 4 bases at V and 6 bases at J, leaving 2 bases unmatched. Germline CDR1 reads MGHDK; CDR2 reads SYGVNS. This CDR3 is 13 amino acids long. The CDR3 DNA reads as TGTGCCAGCAGTGGGACAGGGTCCAATGAGCAGTTCTTC. Its translation: CASSGTGSNEQFF. Based on the CDR3 plus reference TRBV25-1 and TRBJ2-1, the full variable domain is EADIYQTPRYLVIGTGKKITLECSQTMGHDKMYWYQQDPGMELHLIHYSYGVNSTEKGDLSSESTVSRIRTEHFPLTLESARPSHTSQYLCASSGTGSNEQFFGPGTRLTVL.

Here the CDR3 DNA reads TGTGCCAGCTCACCATCCAGAAGGGGACAAGAGACCCAGTACTTC. This sequence encodes CASSPSRRGQETQYF. The gene calls are TRBV18 and TRBJ2-5; D possibly corresponds to TRBD1 (5 bases). CDR3 length: 15 amino acids. Between the trimmed V and J ends, which lost 2 bases and 2 bases, there was a span of 12 bases. CDR1 KGHSH and CDR2 LQKENI come from the germline V gene.

V is TRBV9 and J is TRBJ2-1; 8 bases match TRBD2. CDR1 is SGDLS and CDR2 is YYNGEE in the germline V gene. V dropped 0 bases and J dropped 3; count of bases not matched to a gene: 11. This CDR3 is 18 amino acids long. For the CDR3, the DNA is TGTGCCAGCAGCGTAGGCAGCGGGGGCCACCGATACTACAATGAGCAGTTCTTC. This encodes CASSVGSGGHRYYNEQFF.

J is TRBJ1-2 and V is TRBV10-3; 7 nucleotides line up with TRBD1. V lost 2 bases and J lost 8; bases outside the gene matches: 5. This CDR3 has 13 amino acids. CDR1 is ENHRY and CDR2 is SYGVKD in the germline V gene. CDR3 bases: TGTGCCATCAGTGAGGGGCAGGGGGAAGGCTACACCTTC. Amino acid sequence: CAISEGQGEGYTF.

The rearrangement uses TRBV12-5 and TRBJ2-2; a possible D gene is TRBD1 (7 bases). Germline values: CDR1 LGHNT, CDR2 FRNRAP. V dropped 5 bases and J dropped 7 bases, with 14 bases sitting between them. The CDR3 has 14 amino acids. In DNA, the CDR3 is TGTGCTAGTGGTGAGGAGGGGGCTGACGGGGAGCTGTTTTTT. Protein product: CASGEEGADGELFF.

This chain connects TRBV27 to TRBJ2-3, with 8 bases identical to TRBD1. The CDR3 covers 15 residues. From germline, CDR1 is MNHEY and CDR2 SMNVEV (reference sequence). The trim removed 5 bases at V and 0 bases at J, leaving 4 bases unmatched. CDR3 residues: CASSPQGASTDTQYF. CDR3 DNA sequence: TGTGCCAGCAGTCCTCAGGGGGCCAGCACAGATACGCAGTATTTT.